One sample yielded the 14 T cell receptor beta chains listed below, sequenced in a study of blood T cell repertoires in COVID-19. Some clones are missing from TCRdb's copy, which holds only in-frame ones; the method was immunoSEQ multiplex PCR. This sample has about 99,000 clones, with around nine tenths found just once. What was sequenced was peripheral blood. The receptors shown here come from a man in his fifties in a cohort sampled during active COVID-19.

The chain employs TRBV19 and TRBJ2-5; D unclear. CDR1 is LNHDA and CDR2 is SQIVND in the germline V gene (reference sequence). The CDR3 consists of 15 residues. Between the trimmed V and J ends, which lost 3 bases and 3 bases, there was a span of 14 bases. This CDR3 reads CASSIWATDKETQYF. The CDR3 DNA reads TGTGCCAGTAGTATCTGGGCGACGGATAAAGAGACCCAGTACTTC.

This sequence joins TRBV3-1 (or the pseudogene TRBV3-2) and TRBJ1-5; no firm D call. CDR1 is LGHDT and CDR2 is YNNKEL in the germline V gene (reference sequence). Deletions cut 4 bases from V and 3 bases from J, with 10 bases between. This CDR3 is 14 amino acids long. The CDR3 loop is CASSRDGFNQPQHF. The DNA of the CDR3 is TGTGCCAGCAGCCGCGACGGGTTCAATCAGCCCCAGCATTTT.

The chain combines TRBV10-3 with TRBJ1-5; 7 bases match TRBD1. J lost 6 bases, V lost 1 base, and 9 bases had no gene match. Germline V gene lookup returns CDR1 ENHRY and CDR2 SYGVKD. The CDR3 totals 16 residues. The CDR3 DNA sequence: TGTGCCATCAGTGAGTTTAGTGGAGGGGGCCTTCAGCCCCAGCATTTT. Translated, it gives CAISEFSGGGLQPQHF.

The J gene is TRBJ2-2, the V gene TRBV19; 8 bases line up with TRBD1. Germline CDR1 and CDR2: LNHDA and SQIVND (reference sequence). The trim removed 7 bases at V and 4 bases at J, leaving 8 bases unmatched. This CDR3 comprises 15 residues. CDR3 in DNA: TGTGCCAGTATGTTACAGGGGGGTGCCACCGGGGAGCTGTTTTTT. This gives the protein CASMLQGGATGELFF. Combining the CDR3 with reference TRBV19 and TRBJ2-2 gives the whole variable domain DGGITQSPKYLFRKEGQNVTLSCEQNLNHDAMYWYRQDPGQGLRLIYYSQIVNDFQKGDIAEGYSVSREKKESFPLTVTSAQKNPTAFYLCASMLQGGATGELFFGEGSRLTVL.

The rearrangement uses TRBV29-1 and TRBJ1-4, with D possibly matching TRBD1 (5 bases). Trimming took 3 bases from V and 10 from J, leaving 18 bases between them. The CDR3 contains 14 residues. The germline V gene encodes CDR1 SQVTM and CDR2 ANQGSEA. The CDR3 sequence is CSVDQGNGLGKLFF. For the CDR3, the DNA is TGCAGCGTTGATCAGGGAAACGGGCTGGGAAAACTGTTTTTT.

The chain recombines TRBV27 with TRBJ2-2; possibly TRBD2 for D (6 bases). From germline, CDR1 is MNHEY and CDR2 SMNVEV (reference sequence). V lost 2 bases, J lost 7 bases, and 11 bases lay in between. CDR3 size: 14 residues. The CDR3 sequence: CASSLGGKGGELFF. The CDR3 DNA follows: TGTGCCAGCAGTTTAGGGGGGAAGGGCGGGGAGCTGTTTTTT.

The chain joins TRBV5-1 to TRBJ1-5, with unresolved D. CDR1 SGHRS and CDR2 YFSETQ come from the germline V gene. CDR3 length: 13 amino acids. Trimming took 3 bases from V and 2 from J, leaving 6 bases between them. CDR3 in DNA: TGCGCCAGCAGCTCAGAAGGCAATCAGCCCCAGCATTTT. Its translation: CASSSEGNQPQHF.

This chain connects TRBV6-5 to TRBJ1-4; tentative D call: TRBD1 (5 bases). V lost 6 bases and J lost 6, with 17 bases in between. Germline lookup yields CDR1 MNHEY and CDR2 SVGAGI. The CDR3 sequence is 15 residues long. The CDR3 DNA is TGTGCCAGCAGCGCCCCCGGTGCGGGGGATGAAAAACTGTTTTTT. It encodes CASSAPGAGDEKLFF.

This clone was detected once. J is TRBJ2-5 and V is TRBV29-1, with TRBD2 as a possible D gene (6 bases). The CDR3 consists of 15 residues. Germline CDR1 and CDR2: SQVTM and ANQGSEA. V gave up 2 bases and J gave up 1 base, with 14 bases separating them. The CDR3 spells CSVEPRVGGQETQYF. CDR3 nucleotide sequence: TGCAGCGTTGAACCCCGGGTGGGGGGCCAAGAGACCCAGTACTTC. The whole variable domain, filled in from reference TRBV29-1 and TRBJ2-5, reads SAVISQKPSRDICQRGTSLTIQCQVDSQVTMMFWYRQQPGQSLTLIATANQGSEATYESGFVIDKFPISRPNLTFSTLTVSNMSPEDSSIYLCSVEPRVGGQETQYFGPGTRLLVL.

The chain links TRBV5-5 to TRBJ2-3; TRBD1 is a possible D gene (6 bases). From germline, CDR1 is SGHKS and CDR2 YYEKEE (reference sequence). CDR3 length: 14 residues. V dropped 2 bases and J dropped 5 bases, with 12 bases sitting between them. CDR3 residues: CASSLQGNQDTQYF. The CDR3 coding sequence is TGTGCCAGCAGCTTACAGGGTAATCAAGATACGCAGTATTTT.

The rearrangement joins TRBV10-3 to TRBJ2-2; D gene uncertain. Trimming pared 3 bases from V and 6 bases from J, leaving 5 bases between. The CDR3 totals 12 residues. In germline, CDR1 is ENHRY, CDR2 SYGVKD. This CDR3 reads CAISETAGELFF. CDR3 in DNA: TGTGCCATCAGTGAAACGGCCGGGGAGCTGTTTTTT.

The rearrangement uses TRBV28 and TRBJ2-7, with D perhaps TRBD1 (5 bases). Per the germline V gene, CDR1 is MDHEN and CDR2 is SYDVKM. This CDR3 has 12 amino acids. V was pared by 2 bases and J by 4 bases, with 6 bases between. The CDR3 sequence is CASSLQGYEQYV. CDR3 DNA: TGTGCCAGCAGTTTACAGGGTTACGAGCAGTACGTC.

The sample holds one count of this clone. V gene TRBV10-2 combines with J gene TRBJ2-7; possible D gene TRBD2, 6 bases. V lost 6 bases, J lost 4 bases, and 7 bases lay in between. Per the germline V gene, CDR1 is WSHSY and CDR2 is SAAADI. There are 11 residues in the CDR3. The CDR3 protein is CASRGLYEQYV. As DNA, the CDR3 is TGCGCCAGCAGGGGACTTTACGAGCAGTACGTC.

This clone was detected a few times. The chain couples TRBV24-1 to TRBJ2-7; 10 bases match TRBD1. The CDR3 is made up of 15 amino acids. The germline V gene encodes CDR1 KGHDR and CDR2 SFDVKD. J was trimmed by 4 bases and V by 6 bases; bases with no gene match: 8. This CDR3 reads CATSHRDRGIYEQYV. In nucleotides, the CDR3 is TGTGCCACCAGTCACCGGGACAGGGGAATATACGAGCAGTACGTC.